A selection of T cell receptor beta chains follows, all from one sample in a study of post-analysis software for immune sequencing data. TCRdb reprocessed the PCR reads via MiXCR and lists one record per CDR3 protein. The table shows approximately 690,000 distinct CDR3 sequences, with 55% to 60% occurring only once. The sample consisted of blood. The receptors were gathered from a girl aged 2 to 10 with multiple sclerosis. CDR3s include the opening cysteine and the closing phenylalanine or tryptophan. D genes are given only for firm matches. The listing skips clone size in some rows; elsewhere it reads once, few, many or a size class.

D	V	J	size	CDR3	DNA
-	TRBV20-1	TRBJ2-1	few	CSARRRRDIIYNEQFF	TGCAGTGCTAGACGTCGCCGGGACATCATATACAATGAGCAGTTCTTC
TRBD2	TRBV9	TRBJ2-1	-	CASSVSGRALYEQFF	TGTGCCAGCAGCGTTAGCGGGAGGGCCCTCTATGAGCAGTTCTTC
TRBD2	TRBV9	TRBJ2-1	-	CASSVVSGGPPNEQFF	TGTGCCAGCAGCGTAGTTTCGGGAGGGCCCCCCAATGAGCAGTTCTTC
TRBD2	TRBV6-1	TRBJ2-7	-	CASSDQRGEQYF	TGTGCCAGCAGTGATCAGCGGGGCGAGCAGTACTTC
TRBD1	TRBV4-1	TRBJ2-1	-	CASSWTGSNNEQFF	TGCGCCAGCAGCTGGACAGGGTCCAACAATGAGCAGTTCTTC
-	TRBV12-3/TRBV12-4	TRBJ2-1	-	CASSHRVPYYNEQFF	TGTGCCAGCAGCCACAGGGTCCCTTATTACAATGAGCAGTTCTTC
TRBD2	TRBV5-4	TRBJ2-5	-	CASSSRGGSETQYF	TGTGCCAGCAGCTCACGGGGGGGGAGCGAGACCCAGTACTTC
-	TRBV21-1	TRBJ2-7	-	CASSKKVGFFEQYF	TGTGCCAGCAGCAAAAAAGTAGGATTTTTCGAGCAGTACTTC
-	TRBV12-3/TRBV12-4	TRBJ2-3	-	CASSNRVPDTQYF	TGTGCCAGCAGTAACAGGGTCCCAGATACGCAGTATTTT
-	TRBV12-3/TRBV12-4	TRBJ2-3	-	CASSLERTTDTQYF	TGTGCCAGCAGTTTAGAGCGAACCACAGATACGCAGTATTTT
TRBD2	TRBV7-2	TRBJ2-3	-	CASKSGGATDTQYF	TGTGCCAGCAAAAGCGGGGGGGCAACAGATACGCAGTATTTT
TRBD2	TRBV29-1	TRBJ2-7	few	CSVSAGASGMPYEQYF	TGCAGCGTTTCAGCTGGGGCTAGCGGGATGCCCTACGAGCAGTACTTC
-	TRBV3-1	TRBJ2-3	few	CASSHVGMRQDTQYF	TGTGCCAGCAGCCATGTCGGTATGCGGCAAGATACGCAGTATTTT
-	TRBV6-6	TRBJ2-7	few	CASSLDGERSSYEQYF	TGTGCCAGCAGCCTCGACGGGGAAAGGAGCTCCTACGAGCAGTACTTC
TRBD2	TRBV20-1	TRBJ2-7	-	CSVLGLAGGSYEQYF	TGCAGTGTTTTGGGACTAGCGGGGGGGTCCTACGAGCAGTACTTC
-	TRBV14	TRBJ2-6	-	CASSRGRGLAGANVLTF	TGTGCCAGCAGCCGGGGGCGCGGATTGGCCGGGGCCAACGTCCTGACTTTC
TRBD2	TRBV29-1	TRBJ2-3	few	CSLRPGLAGANTQYF	TGCAGCCTCCGACCCGGACTAGCGGGAGCAAATACGCAGTATTTT
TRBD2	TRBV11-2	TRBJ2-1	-	CASSSGLAEFYNEQFF	TGTGCCAGCAGCTCGGGACTAGCGGAGTTCTACAATGAGCAGTTCTTC
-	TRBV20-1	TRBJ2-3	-	CSASRGPLAPDTQYF	TGCAGTGCTAGTAGAGGTCCGCTAGCACCAGATACGCAGTATTTT
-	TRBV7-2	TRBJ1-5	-	CASSLGGSGNQPQHF	TGTGCCAGCAGCTTAGGGGGATCGGGCAATCAGCCCCAGCATTTT
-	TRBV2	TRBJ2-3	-	CASSSPDRRGFGGSSDTQYF	TGTGCCAGCAGTTCCCCCGACAGGAGAGGCTTCGGCGGGAGCTCTGATACGCAGTATTTT
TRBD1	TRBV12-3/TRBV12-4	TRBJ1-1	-	CASRRAGGASEAFF	TGTGCCAGCAGGCGAGCAGGGGGCGCTTCTGAAGCTTTCTTT
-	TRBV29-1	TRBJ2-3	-	CSVGRVGTDTQYF	TGCAGCGTTGGCAGGGTAGGAACAGATACGCAGTATTTT
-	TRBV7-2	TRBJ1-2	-	CASSLSGVGYGYTF	TGTGCCAGCAGCTTATCAGGGGTTGGCTATGGCTACACCTTC
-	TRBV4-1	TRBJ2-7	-	CASSQAGAPYEQYF	TGCGCCAGCAGCCAAGCGGGAGCCCCCTACGAGCAGTACTTC
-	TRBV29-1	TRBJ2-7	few	CSVVPKGLAYEQYF	TGCAGCGTTGTCCCCAAGGGTTTGGCCTACGAGCAGTACTTC
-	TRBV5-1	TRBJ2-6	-	CASSFDRGSGSSGANVPTF	TGCGCCAGCAGCTTCGACAGGGGCAGCGGGAGTAGTGGGGCCAACGTCCCGACTTTC
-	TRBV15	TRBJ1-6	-	CATTMHRAGSPLHF	TGTGCCACCACGATGCACAGGGCGGGTTCACCCCTCCACTTT
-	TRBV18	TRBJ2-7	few	CASSSTPYEQYF	TGTGCCAGCTCATCGACCCCTTACGAGCAGTACTTC
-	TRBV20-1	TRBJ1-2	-	CSASRRGAHNYGYTF	TGCAGTGCTTCCAGAAGGGGGGCGCATAATTATGGCTACACCTTC
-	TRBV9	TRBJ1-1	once	CASSVRGLGGTEAFF	TGTGCCAGCAGCGTTCGGGGGCTGGGAGGCACTGAAGCTTTCTTT
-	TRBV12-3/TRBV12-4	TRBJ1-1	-	CASSLNKGRTEAFF	TGTGCCAGCAGTTTAAATAAGGGTCGAACTGAAGCTTTCTTT
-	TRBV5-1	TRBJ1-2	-	CASSLPAGGYTF	TGCGCCAGCAGCTTGCCAGCCGGGGGCTACACCTTC
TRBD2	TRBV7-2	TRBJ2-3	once	CASSLRLAGGRDTQYF	TGTGCCAGCAGCTTAAGGCTAGCGGGGGGGCGCGATACGCAGTATTTT
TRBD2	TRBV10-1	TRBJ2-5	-	CASSAGLVGQETQYF	TGCGCCAGCAGCGCAGGACTAGTCGGTCAAGAGACCCAGTACTTC
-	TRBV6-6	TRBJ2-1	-	CASSYAQGGFSNEQFF	TGTGCCAGCAGTTACGCTCAGGGGGGATTTTCCAATGAGCAGTTCTTC
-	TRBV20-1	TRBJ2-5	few	CSASPRVRETQYF	TGCAGTGCTAGTCCCAGGGTTCGAGAGACCCAGTACTTC
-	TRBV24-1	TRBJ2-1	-	CATSDLYDEQFF	TGTGCCACCAGTGACCTCTATGATGAGCAGTTCTTC
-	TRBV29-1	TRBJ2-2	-	CSVEDRNNTNTGELFF	TGCAGCGTTGAAGATCGGAACAATACGAACACCGGGGAGCTGTTTTTT
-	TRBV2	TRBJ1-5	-	CASSPDRISNQPQHF	TGTGCCAGCAGTCCGGACAGAATAAGCAATCAGCCCCAGCATTTT
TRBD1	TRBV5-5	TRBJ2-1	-	CASSFPSGTGGEEQFF	TGTGCCAGCAGCTTCCCTTCCGGGACAGGGGGCGAAGAGCAGTTCTTC